This T cell receptor (beta chain) was obtained from a study of CD8 T cells in ankylosing spondylitis. Overall study results and limits: The disease-linked clones had a CD8+ phenotype and low blood frequencies. Disease-linked clones were reportedly significantly enriched in matched ankylosing spondylitis synovial fluid.

The junction had 4 bases not matched to a gene; V was cut back by 4 bases and J by 11 bases. Per the germline V gene, CDR1 is GTSNPN and CDR2 is SVGIG (reference sequence). The CDR3 contains 11 residues. This clonotype was counted a single time. What it recognizes is unknown. For TCR beta, libraries came from quantitative 5'-RACE with molecular barcodes. TCRdb re-derived calls from the 5' RACE reads in MiXCR, one entry per CDR3 protein. The sample consists of fewer than 250,000 distinct CDR3 sequences, more than 9% of them appearing once. Sequencing input: blood, either unsorted or a sorted T cell fraction (not recorded which). The chain is built from TRBV30 and TRBJ2-5, with 10 bases lining up with TRBD1. The sequence derives from a male donor with ankylosing spondylitis or in good health (not recorded which). In nucleotides, the CDR3 is TGTGCCTGGACGGACAGGGGGGGGCAGTACTTC. It codes for CAWTDRGGQYF. The entire variable domain, with the rest obtained from reference TRBV30 and TRBJ2-5, is as follows: SQTIHQWPATLVQPVGSPLSLECTVEGTSNPNLYWYRQAAGRGLQLLFYSVGIGQISSEVPQNLSASRPQDRQFILSSKKLLLSDSGFYLCAWTDRGGQYFGPGTRLLVL.